The clone carrying this TCR beta chain came up a few times. Trimming removed 6 bases from V and 5 bases from J; junction bases left unmatched: 6. This CDR3 has 14 residues. The germline gives CDR1 KGHSH, CDR2 LQKENI. This sample was taken from a study of T-cell memory formation after mild COVID-19. TCRdb fed the 5' RACE reads into MiXCR, producing one record per CDR3 protein. This table has 300,000 to 400,000 distinct CDR3 sequences, 25% to 30% appearing once. This receptor was obtained from an adult woman who had mild COVID-19 (a few samples of this study predate the infection). Cell type and time point are not known. Specimen: PBMCs or a T cell subset sorted from them (not recorded which). The chain combines TRBV18 with TRBJ2-7; 11 bases line up with TRBD1. The CDR3 spells CASSHGQGADEQYF. CDR3 nucleotide sequence: TGTGCCAGCTCTCACGGACAGGGGGCTGACGAGCAGTACTTC.